The clone carrying this TCR beta chain was seen ten or more times. Its antigen remains unidentified. This sample holds PBMCs from under 11 ml fresh peripheral blood. Germline V CDR1 and CDR2: SGHTA, FQGNSA. Trimming removed 5 bases from V and 9 bases from J; junction bases left unmatched: 9. The CDR3 contains 15 residues. The source material, RNA transcripts, was used to amplify TCR beta CDR3 regions. The study used the HTBI primer set for a first-round RT-PCR of the TCR CDR3. MiXCR was run by TCRdb on the multiplex PCR reads, yielding one entry per CDR3 protein. The profile shows 800,000 or so distinct CDR3 sequences, 38% of them singletons. The record originates from a study of T cells in Graves' hyperthyroidism and ophthalmopathy. Study observations and caveats: In simple terms, a model built on 13 V-J features told ophthalmopathy apart from stable hyperthyroidism.

The sequenced material came from blood. This chain joins TRBV7-2 and TRBJ1-6, with TRBD1 matching over 8 bases. This receptor was taken from a man aged 18 to 29 with Graves' hyperthyroidism. CDR3 sequence reads: CASSKGQGQGSPLHF. CDR3 bases: TGTGCCAGCAGCAAAGGACAGGGCCAGGGTTCACCCCTCCACTTT.